These 24 T cell receptor beta chains came from one sample sequenced in a study of high-grade serous ovarian cancer treatment subgroups. Tumor tissue was taken before any definitive surgery or chemotherapy was given. Here immunoSEQ multiplex PCR was the method, and the copy in TCRdb shows in-frame clones only, minus some. The sample holds 30,000 to 40,000 clones, about 80% seen once. The sample was tumor tissue. The receptors were gathered from a human donor with high-grade serous ovarian cancer.

This rearrangement joins TRBV10-3 to TRBJ2-2, with D possibly being TRBD2 (6 bases). V was pared by 0 bases and J by 6 bases, with 11 bases between. Germline CDR1 and CDR2: ENHRY and SYGVKD. The CDR3 is 15 amino acids. The CDR3 here is CAISESGGGAGELFF. The CDR3, as DNA: TGTGCCATCAGTGAGTCGGGCGGAGGGGCCGGGGAGCTGTTTTTT.

The chain has TRBV7-2 and TRBJ1-5; the D gene is possibly TRBD1 (5 bases). The CDR3 has 14 residues. Deletions cut 5 bases from V and 4 bases from J, with 12 bases between. Germline loops: CDR1 SGHTA, CDR2 FQGNSA. CDR3 sequence reads: CASSPGTGNQPQHF. The CDR3 DNA follows: TGTGCCAGCAGCCCTGGGACGGGGAATCAGCCCCAGCATTTT. Full variable domain (outside the CDR3, taken from reference TRBV7-2 and TRBJ1-5): GAGVSQSPSNKVTEKGKDVELRCDPISGHTALYWYRQSLGQGLEFLIYFQGNSAPDKSGLPSDRFSAERTGGSVSTLTIQRTQQEDSAVYLCASSPGTGNQPQHFGDGTRLSIL.

There are a few counts of this clone. The chain uses TRBV29-1 and TRBJ1-3; maybe TRBD1 (6 bases). The CDR3 contains 14 residues. Between the trimmed V and J ends, which lost 5 bases and 1 base, there was a span of 12 bases. Looked up from germline, CDR1 is SQVTM and CDR2 is ANQGSEA. Written as DNA, the CDR3 is TGCAGCGTTTTTTTACAGGGATCTGGAAACACCATATATTTT. Translating it yields CSVFLQGSGNTIYF.

The rearrangement joins TRBV5-1 to TRBJ1-5, with a tentative D call TRBD1 (6 bases). The germline gives CDR1 SGHRS, CDR2 YFSETQ. The CDR3 covers 16 residues. V was trimmed by 0 bases and J by 0 bases, leaving 10 bases between them. The CDR3 DNA sequence: TGCGCCAGCAGCTTGGGGACAGTTCATAGCAATCAGCCCCAGCATTTT. It specifies CASSLGTVHSNQPQHF. Looking up the rest from reference TRBV5-1 and TRBJ1-5 gives the full variable domain: KAGVTQTPRYLIKTRGQQVTLSCSPISGHRSVSWYQQTPGQGLQFLFEYFSETQRNKGNFPGRFSGRQFSNSRSEMNVSTLELGDSALYLCASSLGTVHSNQPQHFGDGTRLSIL.

This chain uses TRBV4-3 with TRBJ1-1, with TRBD1 matching over 8 bases. Germline CDR1 is LGHNA and CDR2 is YSLEER. The CDR3 runs to 14 residues. V trimming: 2 bases; J trimming: 4 bases; junction bases outside the gene matches: 3. CDR3 sequence: CASSQYRGGTEAFF. The CDR3, as DNA: TGCGCCAGCAGCCAATACAGGGGGGGCACTGAAGCTTTCTTT.

The chain carries TRBV7-2 and TRBJ1-1; TRBD1 aligns across 7 bases. The germline V gene encodes CDR1 SGHTA and CDR2 FQGNSA. The CDR3 spans 15 residues. V shed 1 base, J shed 1 base, and the junction held 3 bases outside the gene matches. CDR3 residues: CASSLGRTGNTEAFF. The CDR3 DNA reads TGTGCCAGCAGCTTAGGTCGGACAGGGAACACTGAAGCTTTCTTT.

The chain is built from TRBV7-9 and TRBJ2-2; 10 bases align to TRBD1. The trim removed 10 bases at V and 3 bases at J, leaving 8 bases unmatched. This CDR3 is built from 15 residues. CDR1 and CDR2 (germline): SEHNR, FQNEAQ (reference sequence). CDR3 residues: CAKPLGTGDTGELFF. As DNA, the CDR3 is TGTGCCAAGCCCCTGGGGACAGGGGACACCGGGGAGCTGTTTTTT.

The rearrangement uses TRBV5-1 and TRBJ1-1; D gene unclear. V was pared by 0 bases and J by 3 bases, with 9 bases between. Germline V CDR1 and CDR2: SGHRS, YFSETQ. This CDR3 is 14 amino acids long. DNA for the CDR3: TGCGCCAGCAGCTTGGAGGGAAGGGACACTGAAGCTTTCTTT. This gives the protein CASSLEGRDTEAFF.

The rearrangement joins TRBV10-3 to TRBJ1-4; a possible D gene is TRBD1 (6 bases). The CDR3 is 15 amino acids. CDR1 and CDR2 from the germline V gene are ENHRY and SYGVKD. V lost 9 bases and J 4 bases, leaving 18 bases between the germline ends. CDR3 DNA sequence: TGTGCCATAGGGGCCGGTACAGGGCTTAATGAAAAACTGTTTTTT. As protein: CAIGAGTGLNEKLFF.

The rearrangement links TRBV9 to TRBJ2-7; the D call may be TRBD1 or TRBD2 (5 bases each). CDR3 length equals 13 residues. Trimming removed 2 bases from V and 5 bases from J, with 11 bases in between. Germline V gene lookup returns CDR1 SGDLS and CDR2 YYNGEE. The CDR3 region has the DNA TGTGCCAGCAGCGTGGGGGTTGTTGACGAGCAGTACTTC. It translates to CASSVGVVDEQYF.

This clone came up once. The rearrangement uses TRBV7-3 and TRBJ2-6, with D possibly TRBD2 on 5 matching bases. This CDR3 contains 12 residues. Trimming took 8 bases from V and 4 from J, leaving 6 bases between them. CDR1 and CDR2 from the germline V gene are SGHTA and FQGTGA. The CDR3 spells CASGGGANVLTF. The CDR3 region has the DNA TGTGCCAGCGGAGGCGGGGCCAACGTCCTGACTTTC.

The V call is TRBV18, the J call TRBJ2-7, with TRBD2 matching over 8 bases. Per the germline V gene, CDR1 is KGHSH and CDR2 is LQKENI. The CDR3 covers 13 residues. With 5 bases clipped from V and 5 bases from J, the junction kept 5 bases outside the gene matches. The chain's CDR3 is CASSSRGGNEQYF. CDR3 bases: TGTGCCAGCTCAAGTCGGGGGGGCAACGAGCAGTACTTC.

V usage is TRBV6-5 and J usage is TRBJ1-2; 7 bases line up with TRBD1. Germline V lookup: CDR1 MNHEY, CDR2 SVGAGI. V trimming: 5 bases; J trimming: 7 bases; junction bases outside the gene matches: 10. The CDR3 extends over 14 amino acids. The DNA for the CDR3 is TGTGCCAGCAGTACCCCTAACAGGGGCCCTGGCTACACCTTC. Translated, it gives CASSTPNRGPGYTF.

The V call is TRBV7-2, the J call TRBJ2-2, with 13 bases matching TRBD2. The CDR3 is made up of 19 amino acids. Germline V gene sequence: CDR1 SGHTA, CDR2 FQGNSA. Trimming at V came to 4 bases and at J to 6 bases, leaving 14 bases not matched to a gene. In DNA form, the CDR3 reads TGTGCCAGCAGCTCCGGGACTAGCGGGAAGGGGGTAATCGCCGGGGAGCTGTTTTTT. It is translated as CASSSGTSGKGVIAGELFF.

The genes are TRBV4-1 and TRBJ2-1; D call uncertain. V shed 4 bases and J shed 7 bases, with 11 bases lying between them. Germline CDR1 is MGHRA and CDR2 is YSYEKL. CDR3 length: 13 amino acids. The CDR3 spells CASSPSASNEQFF. The DNA for the CDR3 is TGCGCCAGCAGCCCCTCAGCCTCTAATGAGCAGTTCTTC.

The chain uses TRBV29-1 and TRBJ1-2; 7 nucleotides line up with TRBD1. Germline-derived CDR1 and CDR2 are SQVTM and ANQGSEA. The CDR3 loop spans 14 amino acids. The junction had 7 bases not matched to a gene; V was cut back by 4 bases and J by 2 bases. CDR3 sequence: CSVAYGTANYGYTF. The CDR3, as DNA: TGCAGCGTTGCCTACGGGACAGCAAACTATGGCTACACCTTC.

The chain joins TRBV19 to TRBJ2-4; no reliable D call. Germline V gene lookup returns CDR1 LNHDA and CDR2 SQIVND (reference sequence). The V end lost 5 bases, the J end lost 7 bases, and 12 bases lay between the germline ends. The CDR3 runs 13 residues. CDR3 residues: CASSYEGRNIQYF. The CDR3 coding sequence is TGTGCCAGTAGTTACGAAGGTCGGAACATTCAGTACTTC.

The gene calls are TRBV6-5 and TRBJ1-1, with D maybe TRBD1 (6 bases). Germline assignment: CDR1 MNHEY and CDR2 SVGAGI. With 4 bases removed from V and 0 bases from J, the gap between germline ends came to 15 bases. The CDR3 contains 16 residues. The CDR3 DNA reads as TGTGCCAGCAGTTTCTCACCGACAGGCCTGAACACTGAAGCTTTCTTT. It translates to CASSFSPTGLNTEAFF.

Written as DNA, the CDR3 is TGTGCCAGCAGCTTAACGGGGCAGGGGGCAAGGGGCTACACCTTC. Protein: CASSLTGQGARGYTF. The chain recombines TRBV7-3 with TRBJ1-2, with 8 bases that match TRBD1. In germline, CDR1 is SGHTA, CDR2 FQGTGA. The CDR3 spans 15 residues. The junction had 8 bases not matched to a gene; V was cut back by 0 bases and J by 8 bases.

In this sample, this clone turned up once. This rearrangement joins TRBV5-1 to TRBJ2-1; tentative D call: TRBD1 (5 bases). Trimming took off 2 bases at V and 4 bases at J, with 16 bases between the two ends. This CDR3 region has 16 residues. The germline V gene encodes CDR1 SGHRS and CDR2 YFSETQ. Here the CDR3 DNA reads TGCGCCAGCAGCTTCTATAACGACAGCCTATACAATGAGCAGTTCTTC. Its protein is CASSFYNDSLYNEQFF.

V is TRBV6-5 and J is TRBJ2-3; D call uncertain. The germline V and J ends were trimmed by 2 bases and 5 bases, with 8 bases remaining between them. The germline CDR1 and CDR2 sequences are MNHEY and SVGAGI. The CDR3 is 13 amino acids. CDR3 coding DNA: TGTGCCAGCAGTTACGGGAATGGAGATACGCAGTATTTT. Translated, it gives CASSYGNGDTQYF.

The chain carries TRBV5-4 and TRBJ2-5, with 13 bases fitting TRBD2. Trimming cost V 4 bases and J 3 bases; bases outside gene matches: 3. CDR1 is SGHNT and CDR2 is YYREEE in the germline V gene (reference sequence). CDR3 length equals 15 residues. The CDR3 spells CASSQGTSGKETQYF. The CDR3 coding sequence is TGTGCCAGCAGCCAAGGGACTAGCGGGAAAGAGACCCAGTACTTC.

The V call is TRBV2, the J call TRBJ1-2; D is undetermined. The CDR3 extends over 12 amino acids. The germline V gene has CDR1 SNHLY and CDR2 FYNNEI. V lost 5 bases to trimming and J lost 8 bases, with 12 bases between them. The CDR3 coding sequence is TGTGCCAGCAGTATGGAGGGTGGGGGCTACACCTTC. Translated, it gives CASSMEGGGYTF. Complete variable domain (other parts from reference TRBV2 and TRBJ1-2): EPEVTQTPSHQVTQMGQEVILRCVPISNHLYFYWYRQILGQKVEFLVSFYNNEISEKSEIFDDQFSVERPDGSNFTLKIRSTKLEDSAMYFCASSMEGGGYTFGSGTRLTVV.

This chain links TRBV11-2 with TRBJ1-3; weak D call: TRBD1 (6 bases). CDR1 and CDR2 from the germline V gene are SGHAT and FQNNGV. Trimming took off 5 bases at V and 0 bases at J, with 14 bases between the two ends. This CDR3 is 16 amino acids long. The CDR3 sequence: CASSPNRAISGNTIYF. For the CDR3, the DNA is TGTGCCAGCAGCCCAAACAGGGCTATCTCTGGAAACACCATATATTTT.